Following are 7 T cell receptor delta chains from one sample sequenced in a study of gamma-delta T cells after stem cell transplantation. TCRdb processed the RT-PCR reads again with the CATT caller. Here the sample spans 760 or so delta-chain clones, 1.2% being singletons. Sequencing used gamma-delta T cells. These receptors came from a human donor. It is not recorded whose cells these are; they may come from a transplant donor.

This chain connects TRDV2 to TRDJ3; no reliable D call. V was shortened by 1 base and J by 0 bases, with 12 bases between the two germline ends. The V gene's germline CDR1 is GEAIGNYY and CDR2 EKD. This CDR3 region has 18 residues. DNA of the CDR3: TGTGCCTGTGACACTGCGGGCGTAAGCTCCTGGGACACCCGACAGATGTTTTTC. This sequence encodes CACDTAGVSSWDTRQMFF.

This clone was counted between two and nine times. A single base is all that separates this from a far larger clone, so a read error is likely. This chain uses TRDV2 with TRDJ1, with 11 bases identical to TRDD3. The CDR3 length is 19 residues. Germline lookup yields CDR1 GEAIGNYY and CDR2 EKD. The CDR3 spells CACDPMPGLGDTGGSKRIF. CDR3 nucleotide sequence: TGTGCCTGTGACCCCATGCCCGGTCTGGGGGATACCGGAGGGTCTAAACGCATCTTT.

In this sample, this clone turned up a few times. This rearrangement joins TRDV2 to TRDJ1, with 11 bases aligning to TRDD3. V lost 3 bases, J lost 1 base, and 6 bases stayed unmatched. The CDR3 covers 16 residues. The germline gives CDR1 GEAIGNYY, CDR2 EKD. The CDR3 spells CACDLMGDTTTDKLIF. CDR3 nucleotides: TGTGCCTGTGACCTCATGGGGGATACGACCACCGATAAACTCATCTTT.

This clone was seen only a few times. A read error is likely here: a far larger clone is one base away. Other DNA sequences within the sample encode an identical CDR3. The chain is built from TRDV2 and TRDJ1; 10 positions match TRDD3. CDR3 length equals 17 residues. V shed 3 bases, J shed 0 bases, and the junction held 9 bases outside the gene matches. The germline CDR1 and CDR2 sequences are GEAIGNYY and EKD. The CDR3 here is CACDHVGTGGYTDKLIF. CDR3 bases: TGTGCCTGTGACCATGTGGGTACTGGGGGATACACCGATAAACTCATCTTT.

Comment on this clone: TCRdb's protein, taken from a much larger clone, differs from this DNA's translation at residue 5, likely owing to a read error; the protein displayed comes from the DNA. The chain couples TRDV2 to TRDJ1; TRDD3 agrees at 10 bases. Germline CDR1 and CDR2: GEAIGNYY and EKD. This CDR3 region has 15 residues. V lost 3 bases to trimming and J lost 4 bases; unmatched junction nucleotides: 7. The CDR3 region has the DNA TGTGCCTGTGACGCCTGGGGGATAAAAAACGATAAACTCATCTTT. Translating it yields CACDAWGIKNDKLIF.

Concerning this clone: The TCRdb protein, from a much larger clone, departs from this DNA's translation at residue 10, likely by read error; the protein shown derives from the DNA. The V call is TRDV2, the J call TRDJ1; 11 nucleotides agree with TRDD3. The CDR3 is made up of 18 amino acids. After removal of 3 bases from V and 0 bases from J, the junction contained 11 bases not matched to a gene. Germline-derived CDR1 and CDR2 are GEAIGNYY and EKD. The CDR3: CACDPVLGDMRNTDKLIF. The CDR3 coding sequence is TGTGCCTGTGACCCTGTACTGGGGGATATGCGAAACACCGATAAACTCATCTTT.

This clone was counted between two and nine times. The protein that TCRdb holds for this DNA derives from a much larger clone and differs from the translated DNA at residue 15, which likely indicates a read error; the protein shown here is translated from the DNA. This chain connects TRDV2 to TRDJ1, with 10 bases matching TRDD3. Per the germline V gene, CDR1 is GEAIGNYY and CDR2 is EKD. The CDR3 totals 17 residues. The CDR3 protein is CACGSLTGGLGPDKPIF. CDR3 nucleotide sequence: TGTGCCTGTGGCTCTCTTACTGGGGGATTGGGCCCCGATAAACCCATCTTT.